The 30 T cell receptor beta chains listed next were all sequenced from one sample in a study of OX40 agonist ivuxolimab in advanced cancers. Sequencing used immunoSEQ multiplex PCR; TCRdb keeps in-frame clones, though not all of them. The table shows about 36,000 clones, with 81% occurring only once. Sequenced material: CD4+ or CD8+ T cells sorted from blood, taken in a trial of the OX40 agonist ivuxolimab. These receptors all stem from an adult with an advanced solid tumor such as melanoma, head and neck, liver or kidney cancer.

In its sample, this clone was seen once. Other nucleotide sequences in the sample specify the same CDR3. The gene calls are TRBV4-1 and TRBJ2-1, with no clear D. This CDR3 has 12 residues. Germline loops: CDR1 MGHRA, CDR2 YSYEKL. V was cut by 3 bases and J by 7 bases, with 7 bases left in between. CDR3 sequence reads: CASSQDRNEQFF. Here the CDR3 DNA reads TGCGCCAGCAGCCAGGACCGAAATGAGCAGTTCTTC.

The CDR3 DNA reads as TGTGCCAGCAGCAAGAGAACCCCGGGGGTGGCCAAAAACATTCAGTACTTC. This sequence encodes CASSKRTPGVAKNIQYF. This chain links TRBV21-1 with TRBJ2-4; the D segment call TRBD2 is taken from the table without a DNA check. TRBV21-1 represents a pseudogene. CDR3 size: 17 residues.

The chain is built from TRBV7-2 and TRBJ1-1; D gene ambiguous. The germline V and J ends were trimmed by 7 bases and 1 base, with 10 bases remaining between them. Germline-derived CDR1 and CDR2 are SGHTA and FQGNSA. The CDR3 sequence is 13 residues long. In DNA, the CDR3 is TGTGCCAGCACGCTCAGTGCGAACACTGAAGCTTTCTTT. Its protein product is CASTLSANTEAFF.

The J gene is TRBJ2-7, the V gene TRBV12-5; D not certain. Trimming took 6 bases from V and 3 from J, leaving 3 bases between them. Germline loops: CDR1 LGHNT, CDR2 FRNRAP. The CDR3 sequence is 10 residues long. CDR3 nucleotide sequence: TGTGCTAGTGGAATCTACGAGCAGTACTTC. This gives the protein CASGIYEQYF.

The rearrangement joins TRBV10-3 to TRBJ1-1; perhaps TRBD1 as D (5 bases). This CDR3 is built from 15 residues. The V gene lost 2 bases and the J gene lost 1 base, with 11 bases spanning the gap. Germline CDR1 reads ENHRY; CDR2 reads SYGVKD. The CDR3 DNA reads TGTGCCATCAGTGAGAGGGGCCAGAAGAACACTGAAGCTTTCTTT. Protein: CAISERGQKNTEAFF.

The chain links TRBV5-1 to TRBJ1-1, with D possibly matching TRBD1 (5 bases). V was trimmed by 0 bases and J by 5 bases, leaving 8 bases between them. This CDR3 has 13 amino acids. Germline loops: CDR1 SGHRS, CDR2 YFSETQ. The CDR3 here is CASSLEKGTEAFF. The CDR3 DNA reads TGCGCCAGCAGCTTGGAAAAGGGGACTGAAGCTTTCTTT.

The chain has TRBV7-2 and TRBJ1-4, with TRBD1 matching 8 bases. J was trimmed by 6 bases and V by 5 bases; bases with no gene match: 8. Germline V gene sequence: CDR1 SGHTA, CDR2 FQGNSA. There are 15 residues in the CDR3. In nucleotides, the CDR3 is TGTGCCAGCAGCCCCTGGACAGGGAATTATGAAAAACTGTTTTTT. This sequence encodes CASSPWTGNYEKLFF.

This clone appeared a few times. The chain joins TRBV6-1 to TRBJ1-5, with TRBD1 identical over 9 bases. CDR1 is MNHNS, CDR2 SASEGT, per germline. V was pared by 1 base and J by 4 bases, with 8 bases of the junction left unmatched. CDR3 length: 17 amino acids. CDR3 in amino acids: CASSEVEWDRDNQPQHF. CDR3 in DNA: TGTGCCAGCAGTGAAGTTGAGTGGGACAGGGATAATCAGCCCCAGCATTTT.

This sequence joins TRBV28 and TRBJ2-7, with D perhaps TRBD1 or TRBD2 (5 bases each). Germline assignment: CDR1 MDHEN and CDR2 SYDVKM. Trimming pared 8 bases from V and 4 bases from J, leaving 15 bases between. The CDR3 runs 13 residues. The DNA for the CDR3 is TGTGCCAGCCCACCGGGACGTTCTTACGAGCAGTACTTC. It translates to CASPPGRSYEQYF.

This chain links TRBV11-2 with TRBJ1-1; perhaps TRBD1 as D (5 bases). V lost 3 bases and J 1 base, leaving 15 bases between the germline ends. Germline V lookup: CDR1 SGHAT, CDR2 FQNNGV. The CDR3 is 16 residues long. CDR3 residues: CASSLYGAGGNTEAFF. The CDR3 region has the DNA TGTGCCAGCAGCTTGTACGGGGCGGGAGGGAACACTGAAGCTTTCTTT.

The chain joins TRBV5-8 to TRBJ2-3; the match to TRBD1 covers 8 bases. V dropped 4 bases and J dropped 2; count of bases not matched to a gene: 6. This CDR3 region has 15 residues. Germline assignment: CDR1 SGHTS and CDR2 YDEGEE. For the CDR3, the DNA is TGTGCCAGCAGCCGCCTGGGACAGGACACAGATACGCAGTATTTT. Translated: CASSRLGQDTDTQYF.

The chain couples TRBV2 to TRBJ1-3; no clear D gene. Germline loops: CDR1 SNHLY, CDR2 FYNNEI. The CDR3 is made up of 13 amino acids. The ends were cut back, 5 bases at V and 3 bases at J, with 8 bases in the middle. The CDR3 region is CASSRDLGNTIYF. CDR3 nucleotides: TGTGCCAGCAGTCGGGATCTTGGAAACACCATATATTTT.

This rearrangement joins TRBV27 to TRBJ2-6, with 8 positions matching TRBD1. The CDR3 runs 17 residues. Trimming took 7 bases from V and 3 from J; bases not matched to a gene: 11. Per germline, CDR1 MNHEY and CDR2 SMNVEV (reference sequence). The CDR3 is CASTAAQGAYGANVLTF. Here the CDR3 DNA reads TGTGCCAGCACCGCAGCCCAGGGGGCGTATGGGGCCAACGTCCTGACTTTC.

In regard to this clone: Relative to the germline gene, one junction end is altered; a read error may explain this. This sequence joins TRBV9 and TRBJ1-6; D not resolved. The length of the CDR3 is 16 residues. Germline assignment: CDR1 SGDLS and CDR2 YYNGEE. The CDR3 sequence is CASSVRGSAYDSPLHF. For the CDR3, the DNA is TGTGCCAGCAGCGTTAGAGGGTCGGCCTATGATTCACCCCTCCACTTT.

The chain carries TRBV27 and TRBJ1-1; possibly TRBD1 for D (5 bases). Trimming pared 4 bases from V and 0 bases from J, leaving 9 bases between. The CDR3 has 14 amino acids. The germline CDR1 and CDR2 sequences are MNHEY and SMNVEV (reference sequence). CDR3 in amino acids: CASSSLGVNTEAFF. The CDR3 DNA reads TGTGCCAGCAGTTCTCTGGGGGTGAACACTGAAGCTTTCTTT.

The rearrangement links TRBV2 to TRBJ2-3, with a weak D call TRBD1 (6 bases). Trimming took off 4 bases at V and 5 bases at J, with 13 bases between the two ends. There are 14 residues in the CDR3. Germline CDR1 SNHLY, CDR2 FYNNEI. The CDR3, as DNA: TGTGCCAGCAGTGCCGGACAGTTAGTAGATACGCAGTATTTT. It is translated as CASSAGQLVDTQYF.

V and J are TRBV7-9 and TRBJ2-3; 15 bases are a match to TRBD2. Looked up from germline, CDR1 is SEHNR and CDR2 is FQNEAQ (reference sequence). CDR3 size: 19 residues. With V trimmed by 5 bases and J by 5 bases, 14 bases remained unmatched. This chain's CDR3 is CASSVGTSGGSNPGDTQYF. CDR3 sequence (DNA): TGTGCCAGCAGCGTCGGGACTAGCGGGGGGTCCAACCCAGGAGATACGCAGTATTTT.

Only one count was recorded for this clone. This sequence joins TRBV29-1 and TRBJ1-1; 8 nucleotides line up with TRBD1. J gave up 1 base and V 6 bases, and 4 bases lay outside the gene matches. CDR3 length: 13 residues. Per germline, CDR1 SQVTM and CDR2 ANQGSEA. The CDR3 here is CSVQGVANTEAFF. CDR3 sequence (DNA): TGCAGCGTACAGGGGGTAGCGAACACTGAAGCTTTCTTT.

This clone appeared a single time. Here the CDR3 DNA reads TGTGCCAGCAGCTTTCAGCCAACCGGGGAGCTGTTTTTT. As protein: CASSFQPTGELFF. The chain employs TRBV5-6 and TRBJ2-2; D call uncertain. The V gene's germline CDR1 is SGHDT and CDR2 YYEEEE. V lost 2 bases, J lost 5 bases, and 7 bases lay in between. The CDR3 has 13 amino acids.

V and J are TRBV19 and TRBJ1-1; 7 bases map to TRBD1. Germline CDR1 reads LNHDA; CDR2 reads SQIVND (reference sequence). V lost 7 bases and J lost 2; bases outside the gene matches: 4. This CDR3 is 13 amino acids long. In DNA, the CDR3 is TGTGCCAGTACGAGGGGGCGAAACACTGAAGCTTTCTTT. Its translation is CASTRGRNTEAFF.

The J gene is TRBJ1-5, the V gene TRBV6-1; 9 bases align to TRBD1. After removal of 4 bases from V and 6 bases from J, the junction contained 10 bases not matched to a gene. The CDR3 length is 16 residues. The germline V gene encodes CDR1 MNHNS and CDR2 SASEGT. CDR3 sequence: CASSVPTGGYGQPQHF. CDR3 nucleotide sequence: TGTGCCAGCAGTGTTCCGACAGGGGGGTACGGTCAGCCCCAGCATTTT.

CDR3 DNA sequence: TGCAGCGTTGTTCAAGGTCGAACTGAAGCTTTCTTT. It encodes CSVVQGRTEAFF. This sequence joins TRBV29-1 and TRBJ1-1; D gene uncertain. The V gene's germline CDR1 is SQVTM and CDR2 ANQGSEA. There are 12 residues in the CDR3. V was pared by 4 bases and J by 5 bases, with 11 bases between. The entire variable domain, with the rest obtained from reference TRBV29-1 and TRBJ1-1, is as follows: SAVISQKPSRDICQRGTSLTIQCQVDSQVTMMFWYRQQPGQSLTLIATANQGSEATYESGFVIDKFPISRPNLTFSTLTVSNMSPEDSSIYLCSVVQGRTEAFFGQGTRLTVV.

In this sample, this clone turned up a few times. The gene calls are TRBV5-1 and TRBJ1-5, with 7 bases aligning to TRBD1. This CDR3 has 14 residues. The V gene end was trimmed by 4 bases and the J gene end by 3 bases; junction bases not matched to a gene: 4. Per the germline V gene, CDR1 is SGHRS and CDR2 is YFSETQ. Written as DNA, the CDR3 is TGCGCCAGCAGCACCGGACAGGTCAATCAGCCCCAGCATTTT. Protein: CASSTGQVNQPQHF.

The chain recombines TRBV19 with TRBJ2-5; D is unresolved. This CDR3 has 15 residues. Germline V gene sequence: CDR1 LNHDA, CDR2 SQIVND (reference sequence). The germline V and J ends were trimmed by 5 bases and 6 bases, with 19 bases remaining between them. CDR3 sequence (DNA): TGTGCCAGTAGTCCTAGTGGGCTAGTGGTGAAGACCCAGTACTTC. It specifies CASSPSGLVVKTQYF.

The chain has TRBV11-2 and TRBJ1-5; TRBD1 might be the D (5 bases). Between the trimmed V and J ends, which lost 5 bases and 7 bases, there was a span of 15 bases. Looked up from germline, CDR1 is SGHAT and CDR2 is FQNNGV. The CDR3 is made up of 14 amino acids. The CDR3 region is CASSQGLRHQPQHF. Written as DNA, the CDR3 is TGTGCCAGCAGCCAGGGCCTGCGGCACCAGCCCCAGCATTTT.

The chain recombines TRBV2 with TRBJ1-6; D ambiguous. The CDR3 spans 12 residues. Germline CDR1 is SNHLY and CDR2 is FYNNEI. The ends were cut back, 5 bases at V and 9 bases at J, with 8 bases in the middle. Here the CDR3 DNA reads TGTGCCAGCAGTACTCTCGGTTCACCCCTCCACTTT. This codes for CASSTLGSPLHF. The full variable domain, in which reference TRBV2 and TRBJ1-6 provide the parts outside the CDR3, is EPEVTQTPSHQVTQMGQEVILRCVPISNHLYFYWYRQILGQKVEFLVSFYNNEISEKSEIFDDQFSVERPDGSNFTLKIRSTKLEDSAMYFCASSTLGSPLHFGNGTRLTVT.

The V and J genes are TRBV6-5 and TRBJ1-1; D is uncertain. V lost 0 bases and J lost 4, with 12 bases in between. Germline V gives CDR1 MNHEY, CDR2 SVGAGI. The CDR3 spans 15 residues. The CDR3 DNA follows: TGTGCCAGCAGTTACTCGAGACGGGGAGGCACTGAAGCTTTCTTT. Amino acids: CASSYSRRGGTEAFF.

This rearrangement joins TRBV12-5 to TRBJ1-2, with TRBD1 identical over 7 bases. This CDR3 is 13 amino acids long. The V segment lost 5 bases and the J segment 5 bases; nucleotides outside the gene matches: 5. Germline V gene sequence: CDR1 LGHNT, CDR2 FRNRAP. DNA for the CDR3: TGTGCTAGTGGTCCCGGGACAGTATATGGCTACACCTTC. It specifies CASGPGTVYGYTF.

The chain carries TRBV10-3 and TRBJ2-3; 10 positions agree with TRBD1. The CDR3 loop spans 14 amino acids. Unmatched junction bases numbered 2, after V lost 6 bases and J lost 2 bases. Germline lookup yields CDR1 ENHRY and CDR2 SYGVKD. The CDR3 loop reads CAIRDRGNTDTQYF. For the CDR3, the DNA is TGTGCCATCAGGGACAGGGGGAACACAGATACGCAGTATTTT.

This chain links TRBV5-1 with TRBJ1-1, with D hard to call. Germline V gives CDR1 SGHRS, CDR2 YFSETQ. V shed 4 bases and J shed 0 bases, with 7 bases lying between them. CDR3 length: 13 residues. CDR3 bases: TGCGCCAGCAGCGGCGCTTTGAACACTGAAGCTTTCTTT. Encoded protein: CASSGALNTEAFF.